This is a list of T cell receptor beta chains from one sample in a study of cytomegalovirus exposure and HLA in healthy donors. TCRdb keeps only in-frame clones here, not all; method: immunoSEQ multiplex PCR. Among tens of thousands of clones listed, less than 85% were seen once. The sequencing input was PBMCs. These receptors were obtained from a man in his fifties or sixties in good health and CMV-seronegative. Both conserved end residues are part of each CDR3. Fields, in order: V gene, J gene, D gene, clone size, CDR3 DNA, CDR3 protein. A D gene is named only where the DNA matches it firmly. For some rows the clone size is stated as once, few or many, or as a class when expanded; others skip it.

TRBV30	TRBJ1-1	-	-	TGTGCCTGGAGTGTACACACGAACACTGAAGCTTTCTTT	CAWSVHTNTEAFF
TRBV4-2	TRBJ1-5	-	-	TGTGCCAGCACCTCGGGGGGGCAGCCCCAGCATTTT	CASTSGGQPQHF
TRBV30	TRBJ1-2	TRBD1	-	TGTGCCTGGAGTGTGTTACAGGGGGGTAGTGGCTACACCTTC	CAWSVLQGGSGYTF
TRBV2	TRBJ2-4	-	-	TGTGCCAGCAGCGAACGGAGCGGGCTGAAAAACATTCAGTACTTC	CASSERSGLKNIQYF
TRBV30	TRBJ1-3	-	-	TGTGCCTGGAGGCCGCGGGGGGCCCTGGTCGGGTCTGGAAACACCATATATTTT	CAWRPRGALVGSGNTIYF
TRBV10-3	TRBJ1-6	TRBD1	-	TGTGCCATCAGTGAGTCGGGGACAGGTAATTCACCCCTCCACTTT	CAISESGTGNSPLHF
TRBV5-1	TRBJ1-3	-	-	TGCGCCAGCAGCCCGCGGCAGGGAGGTGGAAACACCATATATTTT	CASSPRQGGGNTIYF
TRBV27	TRBJ1-1	TRBD1	-	TGTGCCAGCGGACTGATCTGGGGACAGCTGAACACTGAAGCTTTCTTT	CASGLIWGQLNTEAFF
TRBV5-6	TRBJ1-1	-	-	TGTGCCAGCAGCTACCTAGCGGGGGAAGCTTTCTTT	CASSYLAGEAFF
TRBV2	TRBJ1-5	TRBD1	few	TGTGCCAGCAGTGAATGGACAGGGGGCAATCAGCCCCAGCATTTT	CASSEWTGGNQPQHF
TRBV7-9	TRBJ2-7	-	-	TGTGCCAGCAGCTTCCACAGGCCCTCCCGATACGAGCAGTACTTC	CASSFHRPSRYEQYF
TRBV15	TRBJ2-3	-	-	TGTGCCACCAGCAGAGATTGGGGGGCAGATACGCAGTATTTT	CATSRDWGADTQYF
TRBV7-9	TRBJ2-3	-	-	TGTTCCAGCAGCCCCCTCCGAGACACAGATACGCAGTATTTT	CSSSPLRDTDTQYF
TRBV6-5	TRBJ2-5	TRBD2	once	TGTGCCAGCAGTTACTCCGGGGGGGCCGGGGAGACCCAGTACTTC	CASSYSGGAGETQYF
TRBV19	TRBJ2-2	TRBD1	once	TGTGCCAGTAGTCTACGACAGGGCGGGGAGCTGTTTTTT	CASSLRQGGELFF
TRBV27	TRBJ2-3	TRBD2	-	TGTGCCAGCCTCAGACTAGCGGGGGTTAGCACAGATACGCAGTATTTT	CASLRLAGVSTDTQYF
TRBV7-3	TRBJ1-1	-	-	TGTGCCAGCAGCGCGACCGTTACAGGGTCGAACACTGAAGCTTTCTTT	CASSATVTGSNTEAFF
TRBV7-2	TRBJ1-3	TRBD1	-	TGTGCCAGCAGCCCCTGGACAGGGCGATCTGGAAACACCATATATTTT	CASSPWTGRSGNTIYF
TRBV30	TRBJ2-7	-	-	TGTGCCTGGAGTGACTCCCCCCTGACAGGCTACGAGCAGTACTTC	CAWSDSPLTGYEQYF
TRBV11-2	TRBJ2-3	TRBD2	-	TGTGCCAGCAGCTCATCTAGCGGGAACACAGATACGCAGTATTTT	CASSSSSGNTDTQYF
TRBV7-9	TRBJ1-5	-	-	TGTTCCAGCAGCCTCTTGAATCAGCCCCAGCATTTT	CSSSLLNQPQHF
TRBV27	TRBJ1-6	-	-	TGTGCCAGCAGTCCGCAGGGTACAATGTCTCCGAGGCCCCTCCACTTT	CASSPQGTMSPRPLHF
TRBV5-1	TRBJ2-7	-	once	TGCGCCAGCAGCTTGGCTCAGGGGCCCTACGAGCAGTACTTC	CASSLAQGPYEQYF
TRBV11-2	TRBJ2-2	TRBD1	once	TGTGCCAGCAGCTCCATGGACAGGTCTGGCGGGGAGCTGTTTTTT	CASSSMDRSGGELFF
TRBV6-5	TRBJ1-5	-	medium-sized	TGTGCCAGCAGTTACGGCCAGGAAAATCAGCCCCAGCATTTT	CASSYGQENQPQHF
TRBV11-1	TRBJ1-1	TRBD1	-	TGTGCCAGCAGCTTAGTAGGGGGCGCGGGTACTGAAGCTTTCTTT	CASSLVGGAGTEAFF
TRBV6-5	TRBJ1-1	-	-	TGTGCCAGCAGTCCGGTCACTGAAGCTTTCTTT	CASSPVTEAFF
TRBV6-6	TRBJ2-5	-	once	TGTGCCAGCAGCGCCGCGGAGAGGGAGACCCAGTACTTC	CASSAAERETQYF
TRBV5-1	TRBJ1-2	-	-	TGCGCCAGCAGCTTTGGACAGAGACCGACCTTC	CASSFGQRPTF
TRBV15	TRBJ2-5	-	-	TGTGCCACCAGCAGAGAGGGCCTAAACCAAGAGACCCAGTACTTC	CATSREGLNQETQYF
TRBV7-7	TRBJ2-3	TRBD2	-	TGTGCTAGCAGCCCTAGCGGGGGCCGCACAGATACGCAGTATTTT	CASSPSGGRTDTQYF
TRBV21-1	TRBJ1-3	-	-	TGTGCCAGCAGCAAATTCACCCCCTACGGGGAACAGGGTGGCTCTGGAAACACCATATATTTT	CASSKFTPYGEQGGSGNTIYF
TRBV18	TRBJ2-7	-	once	TGTGCCAGCTCACCACCGCAGGGAGGCCCTCACGAGCAGTACTTC	CASSPPQGGPHEQYF
TRBV6-5	TRBJ2-3	-	-	TGTGCCAGCAGTTACTCAGGGAGGCAGGGGGAAGATACGCAGTATTTT	CASSYSGRQGEDTQYF
TRBV5-1	TRBJ1-5	-	-	TGCGCCAGCAGCCACCGGGGAGGTACGGAGCCCCAGCATTTT	CASSHRGGTEPQHF
TRBV19	TRBJ1-1	-	-	TGTGCCAGTAGTATCACAGGTATGAACACTGAAGCTTTCTTT	CASSITGMNTEAFF
TRBV2	TRBJ2-2	TRBD2	few	TGTGCCAGCAGTGAGGGACTAGCGGGGTACGGGCTGTTTTTT	CASSEGLAGYGLFF
TRBV7-2	TRBJ2-7	-	-	TGTTTTAGCAAGCAGAAGACGGCATACGAGCAGTACTTC	CFSKQKTAYEQYF
TRBV2	TRBJ1-1	TRBD1	-	TGTGCCAGCGATTTGACAGGGGGCTGGACTGAAGCTTTCTTT	CASDLTGGWTEAFF
TRBV7-8	TRBJ2-7	TRBD1	-	TGTGCCAGCAGCTTAGCGCCGGGGACAGATACCTACGAGCAGTACTTC	CASSLAPGTDTYEQYF
TRBV7-9	TRBJ2-7	TRBD1	-	TGTTCCAGCAGCACCAGGACAGGGGGCGCATCCTACGAGCAGTACTTC	CSSSTRTGGASYEQYF
TRBV11-3	TRBJ2-7	-	-	TGTGCCAGCAGCTTAGGAGGCCTTTCCTACGAGCAGTACTTC	CASSLGGLSYEQYF
TRBV9	TRBJ1-1	-	once	TGTGCCAGCAGCCCACCCGGAGGCGGAGGGAGCACTGAAGCTTTCTTT	CASSPPGGGGSTEAFF
TRBV7-3	TRBJ2-3	-	-	TGTGCCAGCAGCTTAATATCCGGGGGTCCCACAGATACGCAGTATTTT	CASSLISGGPTDTQYF
TRBV6-5	TRBJ2-7	TRBD1	-	TGTGCCAGCAGCGTCCGGGACAGGGATGACGAGCAGTACTTC	CASSVRDRDDEQYF
TRBV7-3	TRBJ1-2	TRBD1	-	TGTGCCAGCAATAATTATTGGCCCGGGGGCAGGGGGCTTATGAACTATGGCTACACCTTC	CASNNYWPGGRGLMNYGYTF
TRBV5-1	TRBJ2-2	-	-	TGCGCCAGCAGCTTGGAGCAGGCGAACGTCGGGGAGCTGTTTTTT	CASSLEQANVGELFF
TRBV6-1	TRBJ1-1	-	once	TGTGCCAGCCGCATACACCAGGGAGAAGCTTTCTTT	CASRIHQGEAFF
TRBV27	TRBJ1-5	-	-	TGTGCCAGCAGTTTATACGGACAGAGCAATCAGCCCCAGCATTTT	CASSLYGQSNQPQHF
TRBV2	TRBJ2-5	-	few	TGTGCCAGCAGTCCCGGGTCCAAAGAGACCCAGTACTTC	CASSPGSKETQYF
TRBV19	TRBJ1-2	-	few	TGTGCCAGTAGTCCCCAGTCGGATGCGGGCTATGGCTACACCTTC	CASSPQSDAGYGYTF
TRBV9	TRBJ1-1	TRBD1	once	TGTGCCAGCAGCCCGCGGGACAGCTGGCCAAACGGGGCTTTCTTT	CASSPRDSWPNGAFF
TRBV27	TRBJ2-7	-	-	TGTGCCAGCAGTTTAGAAGGGCCAGGGGCCCCGACCTCCTACGAGCAGTACTTC	CASSLEGPGAPTSYEQYF